These 19 T cell receptor beta chains originate from one sample sequenced in a study of blood T cell repertoires in COVID-19. Produced via immunoSEQ multiplex PCR; TCRdb's table is partial and in-frame only. The sample lists about 260,000 clones, roughly 87% occurring once. Input material: peripheral blood. These receptors all stem from a human donor in a cohort sampled during active COVID-19.

CDR3 loop: CAWTSGYPTDTQYF. CDR3 coding DNA: TGTGCCTGGACTAGCGGATATCCCACAGATACGCAGTATTTT. The chain combines TRBV30 with TRBJ2-3, with 7 bases aligning to TRBD2. This CDR3 comprises 14 residues. CDR1 and CDR2 (germline): GTSNPN, SVGIG (reference sequence). Trimming at V came to 4 bases and at J to 2 bases, leaving 6 bases not matched to a gene.

This clone was detected a few times. V and J are TRBV28 and TRBJ1-2; D unclear. V lost 6 bases, J lost 3 bases, and 11 bases lay in between. The CDR3 totals 13 residues. Germline lookup yields CDR1 MDHEN and CDR2 SYDVKM. The CDR3 protein is CASRSPIDYGYTF. CDR3 sequence (DNA): TGTGCCAGCAGATCCCCTATCGACTATGGCTACACCTTC.

The genes are TRBV28 and TRBJ2-5; D may be TRBD2 (5 bases). This CDR3 is 16 amino acids long. Per germline, CDR1 MDHEN and CDR2 SYDVKM. Trimming removed 2 bases from V and 5 bases from J, with 18 bases in between. As DNA, the CDR3 is TGTGCCAGCAGTTTAGAGGTGTCGGCGGGCAGCGAGACCCAGTACTTC. Translation gives CASSLEVSAGSETQYF.

V is TRBV7-2 and J is TRBJ1-1, with D maybe TRBD1 (6 bases). V was pared by 1 base and J by 11 bases, with 17 bases between. This CDR3 is 14 amino acids long. Germline V gives CDR1 SGHTA, CDR2 FQGNSA. The CDR3 is CASSLDRTGRKAFF. CDR3 in DNA: TGTGCCAGCAGCTTAGATCGCACAGGGAGAAAGGCTTTCTTT.

This rearrangement joins TRBV21-1 to TRBJ2-5; the table's D call, TRBD2, was not checked against the DNA. TRBV21-1 is a pseudogene. This CDR3 spans 14 amino acids. CDR3 DNA sequence: TGTGCCAGCAGCAAAATACGAGGACAAGAGACCCAGTACTTC. It encodes CASSKIRGQETQYF.

V gene TRBV6-2 or TRBV6-3 combines with J gene TRBJ1-1; D remains ambiguous. Per the germline V gene, CDR1 is MNHEY and CDR2 is SVGEGT. CDR3 length equals 14 residues. Trimming removed 4 bases at V and 1 base at J, with 10 bases between. The CDR3 DNA sequence: TGTGCCAGCAGTTTAGCCAAATCGAACACTGAAGCTTTCTTT. It codes for CASSLAKSNTEAFF.

This clone was recorded only once. Here the CDR3 reads CAISNEGGSLDTQYF. The CDR3 coding sequence is TGTGCCATCAGCAACGAGGGCGGGAGTTTGGATACGCAGTATTTT. The chain combines TRBV10-3 with TRBJ2-3; 7 bases match TRBD2. This CDR3 spans 15 amino acids. With V trimmed by 6 bases and J by 6 bases, 12 bases remained unmatched. From germline, CDR1 is ENHRY and CDR2 SYGVKD.

The chain combines TRBV30 with TRBJ1-2, with D unresolved. V was trimmed by 1 base and J by 10 bases, leaving 7 bases between them. Per the germline V gene, CDR1 is GTSNPN and CDR2 is SVGIG (reference sequence). This CDR3 region has 10 residues. CDR3 region: CAWSGGDYTF. CDR3 DNA sequence: TGTGCCTGGAGTGGAGGCGACTACACCTTC.

The V and J genes are TRBV9 and TRBJ1-6, with D maybe TRBD1 (6 bases). Germline V lookup: CDR1 SGDLS, CDR2 YYNGEE. V lost 0 bases, J lost 10 bases, and 17 bases lay in between. The CDR3 contains 16 residues. CDR3 DNA sequence: TGTGCCAGCAGCGTAGGGGGGGGCACCATTGGATCACCCCTCCACTTT. This codes for CASSVGGGTIGSPLHF.

This clone has more than one count but fewer than ten. The chain employs TRBV3-1 (or the pseudogene TRBV3-2) and TRBJ2-1; the match to TRBD2 covers 8 bases. The CDR3 totals 15 residues. Germline V CDR1 and CDR2: LGHDT, YNNKEL (reference sequence). V lost 4 bases to trimming and J lost 2 bases; unmatched junction nucleotides: 4. CDR3 region: CASSPSGGAYNEQFF. The CDR3 coding sequence is TGTGCCAGCAGCCCCAGCGGGGGCGCCTACAATGAGCAGTTCTTC.

This clone turned up a few times. V is TRBV12-3 or TRBV12-4 and J is TRBJ1-5, with D possibly matching TRBD1 (5 bases). V lost 4 bases, J lost 7 bases, and 8 bases lay in between. The CDR3 loop spans 12 amino acids. CDR3 nucleotides: TGTGCCAGCAGTTCTCAGGGACAGCCCCAGCATTTT. Translation: CASSSQGQPQHF.

The chain employs TRBV24-1 and TRBJ2-7, with 7 bases fitting TRBD1. The CDR3 contains 16 residues. Germline V gene sequence: CDR1 KGHDR, CDR2 SFDVKD. J was trimmed by 8 bases and V by 5 bases; bases with no gene match: 17. CDR3 sequence: CATSGGSDRAVTKQYF. The CDR3 DNA reads as TGTGCCACCAGTGGAGGCTCTGACAGGGCTGTTACGAAGCAGTACTTC.

V and J are TRBV18 and TRBJ2-7; the match to TRBD1 covers 8 bases. Germline V lookup: CDR1 KGHSH, CDR2 LQKENI. The CDR3 is made up of 16 amino acids. Trimming at V came to 0 bases and at J to 0 bases, leaving 4 bases not matched to a gene. The CDR3 is CASSPPDRDSSYEQYF. The CDR3 DNA follows: TGTGCCAGCTCACCACCGGACAGGGACAGCTCCTACGAGCAGTACTTC. Full variable domain (rest looked up from reference TRBV18 and TRBJ2-7): NAGVMQNPRHLVRRRGQEARLRCSPMKGHSHVYWYRQLPEEGLKFMVYLQKENIIDESGMPKERFSAEFPKEGPSILRIQQVVRGDSAAYFCASSPPDRDSSYEQYFGPGTRLTVT.

The chain is built from TRBV18 and TRBJ1-2; 8 bases fit TRBD1. This CDR3 spans 14 amino acids. Trimming took 5 bases from V and 4 from J; bases not matched to a gene: 6. The germline gives CDR1 KGHSH, CDR2 LQKENI. The CDR3 DNA sequence: TGTGCCAGCTCAGAGGGGACAGGCTCCTATGGCTACACCTTC. Translated, it gives CASSEGTGSYGYTF.

The chain is built from TRBV7-2 and TRBJ2-7, with D possibly TRBD1 on 5 matching bases. Looked up from germline, CDR1 is SGHTA and CDR2 is FQGNSA. The CDR3 is 13 residues long. V was shortened by 5 bases and J by 4 bases, with 12 bases between the two germline ends. This CDR3 reads CASSTGRTYEQYF. In DNA, the CDR3 is TGTGCCAGCAGCACAGGAAGGACGTACGAGCAGTACTTC.

Remarks on this clone: Additional DNA sequences in this sample encode the identical CDR3. The V call is TRBV20-1, the J call TRBJ2-7; D not resolved. CDR3 size: 11 residues. The germline CDR1 and CDR2 sequences are DFQATT and SNEGSKA (reference sequence). Trimming removed 3 bases at V and 2 bases at J, with 5 bases between. CDR3 region: CSARGTYEQYF. CDR3 nucleotide sequence: TGCAGTGCTAGGGGCACCTACGAGCAGTACTTC.

V and J are TRBV19 and TRBJ1-3; 8 nucleotides line up with TRBD1. The length of the CDR3 is 14 residues. The germline V gene has CDR1 LNHDA and CDR2 SQIVND (reference sequence). V dropped 7 bases and J dropped 0; count of bases not matched to a gene: 2. CDR3 nucleotides: TGTGCCAGTATGACAGGGGACTCTGGAAACACCATATATTTT. It translates to CASMTGDSGNTIYF.

The V call is TRBV6-5, the J call TRBJ1-1; maybe TRBD1 (5 bases). CDR3 length: 13 residues. V was pared by 4 bases and J by 11 bases, with 17 bases between. Germline lookup yields CDR1 MNHEY and CDR2 SVGAGI. The CDR3 DNA is TGTGCCAGCAGTTGGGGGACGGGGGTTGCGGCTTTCTTT. Its translation: CASSWGTGVAAFF.

The chain combines TRBV6-6 with TRBJ2-7; D unresolved. CDR1 and CDR2 (germline): MNHNY, SVGAGI (reference sequence). The CDR3 has 12 residues. Trimming cost V 2 bases and J 2 bases, with 4 bases left between them. CDR3 nucleotide sequence: TGTGCCAGCAGTTACCAGACCTACGAGCAGTACTTC. This codes for CASSYQTYEQYF.